A few counts support the clone carrying this T cell receptor (beta chain). Its antigen is not identified. The data stem from a study of somatic mutations in cytotoxic T cells in rheumatoid arthritis. Findings and caveats of the study: In about an eighth of the roughly 65 patients, the largest CD8+ clone exceeded 20% of CD8+ cells.

V lost 6 bases, J lost 3 bases, and 5 bases stayed unmatched. Germline V CDR1 and CDR2: MNHEY, SMNVEV (reference sequence). The CDR3 is 13 amino acids. Under the authors' procedure: Of patient CD8+ clones exceeding 1%, few matched published virus-specific TCRB sequences. Repertoires were generated with immunoSEQ multiplex PCR, while TCRdb's copy carries only in-frame clones and drops some. The V and J calls and clone size come from that table; D and trimming were worked out from the DNA. The sample has approximately 10,000 clones; 70% to 85% are singletons. The clonotype was recovered from a woman aged 55 to 70 with rheumatoid arthritis. Sequencing was carried out using CD8+ T cells sorted from blood. This chain uses TRBV27 with TRBJ2-7; 7 bases match TRBD2. This CDR3 is CASSEAGSYEQYF. In DNA form, the CDR3 reads TGTGCCAGCAGCGAAGCGGGAAGCTACGAGCAGTACTTC.